This T cell receptor beta chain was recorded in a study of blood T cell repertoires in COVID-19. The germline gives CDR1 SEHNR, CDR2 FQNEAQ (reference sequence). V was clipped by 3 bases and J by 0 bases; unmatched bases: 4. This CDR3 contains 16 residues. Authors' methods: Reference gene primer amplification yielded estimated nucleated cell counts. TCRdb keeps only in-frame clones here, not all; method: immunoSEQ multiplex PCR. From that table come the V and J calls and clone size; the DNA was used to work out D and trimming. The sample shows some 94,000 clones, about 89% of them seen only once. This clone came up once.

Source material: peripheral blood. This sequence was found in a human donor in a cohort sampled during active COVID-19. This chain uses TRBV7-9 with TRBJ1-4, with TRBD1 identical over 7 bases. The CDR3 coding sequence is TGTGCCAGCAGCTTCGGACAGGACGCAACTAATGAAAAACTGTTTTTT. It specifies CASSFGQDATNEKLFF.